Sequencing of this T cell receptor (beta chain) was carried out in a study of HIV-infected patients and healthy controls. The germline V gene has CDR1 SGHKS and CDR2 YYEKEE (reference sequence). The CDR3 length is 17 residues. Trimming took 1 base from V and 0 from J, leaving 11 bases between them. This clonotype has a count of ten or more. Around 450 ng RNA was reverse transcribed with alpha and beta constant-region primers. Alpha and beta chain libraries were made separately by chain-specific third strand synthesis with multiplexing indices. A single primer pair per chain amplified all rearrangements, with per-molecule barcodes. TCRdb re-called the 5' RACE reads through MiXCR, storing one row per CDR3 protein. The sample has roughly 16,000 distinct CDR3 sequences; around 5.5% are singletons. Whole blood was used without fractionation, so all unsorted peripheral T cells were included.

The chain has TRBV5-5 and TRBJ2-6; D perhaps matches TRBD1 (5 bases). The specimen sequenced was blood. The clonotype comes from an adult in good health. CDR3 in amino acids: CASSLRQGLSGANVLTF. DNA for the CDR3: TGTGCCAGCAGCTTGCGCCAGGGCCTCTCTGGGGCCAACGTCCTGACTTTC.